This T cell receptor (beta chain) was sequenced in a study of cytomegalovirus exposure and HLA in healthy donors. In the study overall: Genetic ancestry analysis placed around 76% of the approximately 400 donors that were genotyped in the Caucasian-associated cluster.

In the case of this clone: Its target is not known.

Study outcomes and limitations: Many donors shared some public TCRs, even though most TCR sequences were rare. Further analysis, carried out later, found HLA-associated TCR beta chains more clonally expanded than equally common other chains. Cytomegalovirus status was reportedly diagnosed by the classifier with high sensitivity and specificity.

The primer mix had 60 Vbeta and 13 Jbeta primers. Libraries were prepared by immunoSEQ multiplex PCR; TCRdb keeps only in-frame clonotypes and omits some of them. The sample has 150,000 or so clones. The sequencing input was PBMCs. The receptor was isolated from a woman aged 60-75 years in good health and CMV-seronegative.

The CDR3, as DNA: TGTGCCAGCAGCTTGGGACTAGCGGTGTACAATGAGCAGTTCTTC. It codes for CASSLGLAVYNEQFF. The gene calls are TRBV7-3 and TRBJ2-1; 11 positions agree with TRBD2. Germline values: CDR1 SGHTA, CDR2 FQGTGA. V dropped 3 bases and J dropped 4; count of bases not matched to a gene: 2. The CDR3 totals 15 residues.